Each of the 13 T cell receptor beta chains below was sequenced from the same sample in a study of cytomegalovirus exposure and HLA in healthy donors (dated by TCRdb to 2015 to 2018). Libraries were constructed by the immunoSEQ multiplex PCR assay. For the multiplex PCR, a mixture combining 60 forward primers for TCR Vbeta segments and 13 reverse primers for TCR Jbeta segments was used. Imported from immuneACCESS, the table was reduced by TCRdb to in-frame sequences with V and J called. These copies leave out some clones; in studies compared against another copy, an unresolved V gene accounts for under half, and the cause of the remainder is not known. In this sample the table shows roughly 190,000 clones, 62% of which occur a single time. Roughly 2.9% of the sample lies in the top ten. The sequenced sample consisted of PBMCs. The source is a man aged 40-50 years in good health and CMV-seronegative.

The chain recombines TRBV5-1 with TRBJ2-3, with TRBD1 as a possible D gene (5 bases). Between the trimmed V and J ends, which lost 0 bases and 4 bases, there was a span of 12 bases. This CDR3 region has 15 residues. CDR1 is SGHRS, CDR2 YFSETQ, per germline. CDR3 in DNA: TGCGCCAGCAGCTTGGATATTCTCAGGGCAGATACGCAGTATTTT. Translating it yields CASSLDILRADTQYF. Full variable domain (missing parts from reference TRBV5-1 and TRBJ2-3): KAGVTQTPRYLIKTRGQQVTLSCSPISGHRSVSWYQQTPGQGLQFLFEYFSETQRNKGNFPGRFSGRQFSNSRSEMNVSTLELGDSALYLCASSLDILRADTQYFGPGTRLTVL.

CDR3 protein: CASSLTSGTYNEQFF. Here the CDR3 DNA reads TGTGCCAGCAGCTTGACTAGCGGAACCTACAATGAGCAGTTCTTC. The V gene is TRBV5-4, the J gene TRBJ2-1, with 8 positions matching TRBD2. The CDR3 has 15 amino acids. The germline gives CDR1 SGHNT, CDR2 YYREEE (reference sequence). The trim removed 1 base at V and 2 bases at J, leaving 2 bases unmatched.

This chain connects TRBV6-6 to TRBJ1-2; the D gene is possibly TRBD1 (5 bases). V was cut by 7 bases and J by 5 bases, with 14 bases left in between. This CDR3 is built from 13 residues. From germline, CDR1 is MNHNY and CDR2 SVGAGI (reference sequence). In nucleotides, the CDR3 is TGTGCCAGCATCTCCGGGACTTTTTATGGCTACACCTTC. It specifies CASISGTFYGYTF.

The J gene is TRBJ2-7, the V gene TRBV6-1; tentative D call: TRBD1 (5 bases). V lost 1 base and J lost 7, with 8 bases in between. Per germline, CDR1 MNHNS and CDR2 SASEGT. The CDR3 extends over 12 amino acids. The chain's CDR3 is CASSEGQGEQYF. As DNA, the CDR3 is TGTGCCAGCAGTGAAGGCCAGGGAGAGCAGTACTTC.

V usage is TRBV4-3 and J usage is TRBJ2-5; the D is unclear. The better agreement between TRBJ2-7 and the DNA end casts doubt on the J call. The CDR3 totals 15 residues. Germline CDR1 and CDR2: LGHNA and YSLEER. CDR3 in amino acids: CASSQVARPPYEQYF. CDR3 DNA sequence: TGCGCCAGCAGCCAAGTTGCCCGTCCCCCCTACGAGCAGTACTTC.

The table lists this clone with a few counts. V is TRBV5-6 and J is TRBJ2-7, with D perhaps matching TRBD2 (7 bases). This CDR3 spans 16 amino acids. CDR1 is SGHDT and CDR2 is YYEEEE in the germline V gene. V was cut by 1 base and J by 7 bases, with 21 bases left in between. The CDR3 loop is CASSLILRGGLVEQYF. CDR3 coding DNA: TGTGCCAGCAGCTTGATCCTCAGGGGAGGGTTAGTGGAGCAGTACTTC.

This sequence joins TRBV7-2 and TRBJ2-7; a possible D gene is TRBD2 (6 bases). CDR3 length: 16 amino acids. Between the trimmed V and J ends, which lost 1 base and 0 bases, there was a span of 13 bases. The germline V gene has CDR1 SGHTA and CDR2 FQGNSA. This CDR3 reads CASSLGTSWSSYEQYF. CDR3 bases: TGTGCCAGCAGCTTAGGTACTAGCTGGAGCTCCTACGAGCAGTACTTC.

CDR3 loop: CASSLLTGTYEQYF. The CDR3 DNA sequence: TGCGCCAGCAGCTTGCTTACGGGAACCTACGAGCAGTACTTC. The chain combines TRBV5-1 with TRBJ2-7; weak D call: TRBD2 (5 bases). Germline V gives CDR1 SGHRS, CDR2 YFSETQ. Trimming left V 1 base short and J 2 bases short, with 10 bases between. The CDR3 loop spans 14 amino acids.

The chain recombines TRBV7-9 with TRBJ2-2; 9 positions match TRBD1. V lost 1 base, J lost 3 bases, and 0 bases stayed unmatched. The CDR3 extends over 15 amino acids. Germline V CDR1 and CDR2: SEHNR, FQNEAQ (reference sequence). This CDR3 reads CASSLGDRDTGELFF. In DNA, the CDR3 is TGTGCCAGCAGCTTAGGGGACAGGGACACCGGGGAGCTGTTTTTT.

The rearrangement links TRBV11-3 to TRBJ2-3; 7 nucleotides agree with TRBD2. The length of the CDR3 is 15 residues. Per germline, CDR1 SGHNT and CDR2 YENEEA. V was clipped by 0 bases and J by 6 bases; unmatched bases: 6. The CDR3 loop is CASSLDGFGGDTQYF. As DNA, the CDR3 is TGTGCCAGCAGCTTAGACGGATTCGGGGGGGATACGCAGTATTTT.

This chain links TRBV5-1 with TRBJ1-4, with D tentatively TRBD1 (6 bases). V gave up 6 bases and J gave up 2 bases, with 14 bases separating them. Looked up from germline, CDR1 is SGHRS and CDR2 is YFSETQ. CDR3 length: 15 residues. The CDR3: CASTSMGATNEKLFF. CDR3 nucleotides: TGCGCCAGCACTTCGATGGGGGCGACTAATGAAAAACTGTTTTTT. Variable domain in full (rest from reference TRBV5-1 and TRBJ1-4): KAGVTQTPRYLIKTRGQQVTLSCSPISGHRSVSWYQQTPGQGLQFLFEYFSETQRNKGNFPGRFSGRQFSNSRSEMNVSTLELGDSALYLCASTSMGATNEKLFFGSGTQLSVL.

This chain links TRBV18 with TRBJ1-2; maybe TRBD1 (6 bases). Germline V gives CDR1 KGHSH, CDR2 LQKENI. Trimming took 4 bases from V and 6 from J, leaving 12 bases between them. The CDR3 has 13 residues. In DNA, the CDR3 is TGTGCCAGCTCACTCCGACAGGAGGATGGCTACACCTTC. Residues: CASSLRQEDGYTF.

The chain links TRBV5-6 to TRBJ1-5; TRBD1 aligns across 9 bases. CDR1 and CDR2 from the germline V gene are SGHDT and YYEEEE. The CDR3 is made up of 16 amino acids. V gave up 4 bases and J gave up 2 bases; unmatched junction bases: 7. CDR3 amino acids: CASSHRTGVGNQPQHF. The CDR3 DNA sequence: TGTGCCAGCAGCCACCGGACAGGGGTTGGCAATCAGCCCCAGCATTTT.